A selection of T cell receptor beta chains follows, all from one sample in a study of shared clonotypes between healthy human individuals. Using immunoSEQ multiplex PCR, the repertoire was profiled, and TCRdb retains in-frame clones only, with some absent. The table has roughly 600,000 clones, roughly 98% seen once; the top ten hold approximately 0.3%. Source material: naive CD8+ T cells sorted from blood. These receptors came from a man younger than 40 in good health. The CDR3 runs from the conserved cysteine through the conserved F or W. A D gene is named only where the DNA matches it firmly. Not every row has a clone size; where given, it reads once, few, many or a size class.

v_gene	j_gene	d_gene	abundance	CDR3aa	CDR3nt
TRBV5-1	TRBJ2-2	TRBD2	NA	CASSFGTSDYTGELFF	TGCGCCAGCAGCTTCGGGACTAGCGATTACACCGGGGAGCTGTTTTTT
TRBV9	TRBJ2-1	NA	NA	CASSVDQNYNEQFF	TGTGCCAGCAGCGTAGATCAAAACTACAATGAGCAGTTCTTC
TRBV6-1	TRBJ2-2	NA	NA	CASSVIGGAGELFF	TGTGCCAGCAGTGTAATAGGAGGGGCCGGGGAGCTGTTTTTT
TRBV14	TRBJ2-7	TRBD1	NA	CASRRTGSSYEQYF	TGTGCCAGTCGTAGGACAGGGAGCTCCTACGAGCAGTACTTC
TRBV13	TRBJ2-5	TRBD2	NA	CASTLAGGETQYF	TGTGCCAGCACCCTAGCGGGAGGAGAGACCCAGTACTTC
TRBV5-4	TRBJ2-7	TRBD1	NA	CASSLGTGGSEQYF	TGTGCCAGCAGCTTGGGGACAGGGGGCTCCGAGCAGTACTTC
TRBV29-1	TRBJ2-3	TRBD2	NA	CSVEDGGGTDTQYF	TGCAGCGTTGAAGATGGGGGAGGGACAGATACGCAGTATTTT
TRBV30	TRBJ1-2	TRBD1	NA	CAWTTGEDWNGYTF	TGTGCCTGGACTACAGGGGAGGATTGGAATGGCTACACCTTC
TRBV28	TRBJ2-5	TRBD2	NA	CASSFGLAGPRETQYF	TGTGCCAGCAGTTTCGGACTAGCGGGACCCAGAGAGACCCAGTACTTC
TRBV5-1	TRBJ2-3	NA	NA	CASSQSVDTQYF	TGCGCCAGCAGCCAGAGTGTAGATACGCAGTATTTT
TRBV27	TRBJ1-5	NA	NA	CASSKQGGSNQPQHF	TGTGCCAGCAGCAAACAGGGAGGCAGCAATCAGCCCCAGCATTTT
TRBV28	TRBJ1-5	NA	NA	CASSLSRGFNQPQHF	TGTGCCAGCAGTTTAAGTCGCGGTTTCAATCAGCCCCAGCATTTT
TRBV6-5	TRBJ2-3	NA	NA	CASSYSGGASTDTQYF	TGTGCCAGCAGTTACTCTGGCGGAGCTAGCACAGATACGCAGTATTTT
TRBV30	TRBJ1-2	NA	NA	CAWSRAEYYGYTF	TGTGCCTGGAGTCGGGCAGAATACTATGGCTACACCTTC
TRBV4-3	TRBJ2-3	TRBD1	NA	CASSQAQGAADTQYF	TGCGCCAGCAGCCAAGCCCAGGGGGCCGCAGATACGCAGTATTTT
TRBV27	TRBJ2-1	NA	NA	CASSSFPNEQFF	TGTGCCAGCAGCTCTTTTCCCAATGAGCAGTTCTTC
TRBV7-8	TRBJ1-5	TRBD1	NA	CASSLLGGTAQPQHF	TGTGCCAGCAGCTTATTAGGGGGCACGGCTCAGCCCCAGCATTTT
TRBV29-1	TRBJ2-7	NA	NA	CSGRDSLTYEQYF	TGCAGCGGGCGGGACAGCCTAACCTACGAGCAGTACTTC
TRBV2	TRBJ2-7	NA	NA	CASSEPEDSSYEQYF	TGTGCCAGCAGTGAACCGGAGGATAGCTCCTACGAGCAGTACTTC
TRBV7-9	TRBJ2-2	NA	NA	CASSSNTNTGELFF	TGTGCCAGCAGCTCAAATACGAACACCGGGGAGCTGTTTTTT
TRBV4-1	TRBJ2-7	TRBD2	NA	CASSRGTSGRTSTYEQYF	TGCGCCAGCAGCCGCGGGACTAGCGGGAGAACGTCTACCTACGAGCAGTACTTC
TRBV29-1	TRBJ1-2	TRBD1	NA	CSARAQGALDYGYTF	TGCAGCGCTAGAGCCCAGGGGGCCCTCGACTATGGCTACACCTTC
TRBV30	TRBJ1-2	TRBD1	NA	CAWEDRAGYTF	TGTGCCTGGGAGGACAGGGCTGGCTACACCTTC
TRBV5-5	TRBJ2-3	NA	NA	CASSPGSATDTQYF	TGTGCCAGCAGCCCCGGGTCTGCCACAGATACGCAGTATTTT
TRBV10-3	TRBJ2-7	NA	NA	CAISGDSYEQYF	TGTGCCATCAGTGGGGACTCCTACGAGCAGTACTTC
TRBV18	TRBJ2-1	TRBD2	NA	CASSPKSGRMGGEQFF	TGTGCCAGCTCACCGAAGAGCGGGAGGATGGGGGGTGAGCAGTTCTTC
TRBV5-5	TRBJ1-2	NA	NA	CASSLVGDNGYTF	TGTGCCAGCAGCTTGGTGGGAGATAATGGCTACACCTTC
TRBV29-1	TRBJ2-7	NA	NA	CSVAPASSYEQYF	TGCAGCGTTGCCCCCGCCAGCTCCTACGAGCAGTACTTC
TRBV6-5	TRBJ2-1	NA	NA	CASSYSVNNEQFF	TGTGCCAGCAGTTACTCGGTGAACAATGAGCAGTTCTTC
TRBV30	TRBJ1-4	NA	once	CAWSAGADWEKLFF	TGTGCCTGGAGTGCAGGGGCGGATTGGGAAAAACTGTTTTTT
TRBV5-4	TRBJ1-5	NA	NA	CASSNDGVDQPQHF	TGTGCCAGCAGCAATGACGGAGTAGATCAGCCCCAGCATTTT
TRBV4-3	TRBJ1-2	TRBD1	NA	CASSRGFGQGSYGYTF	TGCGCCAGCAGCCGGGGATTTGGACAGGGTTCCTATGGCTACACCTTC
TRBV7-8	TRBJ2-1	NA	NA	CASSPPRAGYNEQFF	TGTGCCAGCAGCCCCCCCCGGGCAGGCTACAATGAGCAGTTCTTC
TRBV6-5	TRBJ2-3	NA	NA	CASSYLGFTDTQYF	TGTGCCAGCAGTTACCTGGGGTTCACAGATACGCAGTATTTT
TRBV6-1	TRBJ2-3	NA	NA	CASSDWGDADTQYF	TGTGCCAGCAGTGATTGGGGGGACGCAGATACGCAGTATTTT
TRBV7-9	TRBJ1-1	NA	NA	CASSRSRGGDTEAFF	TGTGCCAGCAGCCGTTCCAGAGGGGGTGACACTGAAGCTTTCTTT
TRBV7-9	TRBJ2-6	NA	once	CASSLVGSSGANVLTF	TGTGCCAGCAGCTTAGTCGGGTCCTCTGGGGCCAACGTCCTGACTTTC
TRBV7-9	TRBJ2-7	TRBD1	NA	CASSGATGTATYEQYF	TGTGCCAGCAGCGGTGCAACTGGGACAGCAACCTACGAGCAGTACTTC
TRBV6-1	TRBJ1-1	TRBD1	NA	CASSVLEWYGTGNTEAFF	TGTGCCAGCAGTGTCTTGGAGTGGTACGGGACAGGGAACACTGAAGCTTTCTTT
TRBV4-1	TRBJ2-3	NA	NA	CASSPTGSTDTQYF	TGCGCCAGCAGCCCCACAGGGAGCACAGATACGCAGTATTTT
TRBV7-9	TRBJ1-4	NA	NA	CASSHSTSNEKLFF	TGTGCCAGCAGCCACAGCACCTCTAATGAAAAACTGTTTTTT
TRBV5-1	TRBJ2-7	NA	NA	CASSLMGLLQIAEQYF	TGCGCCAGCAGCCTGATGGGACTTCTCCAGATCGCCGAGCAGTACTTC
TRBV27	TRBJ1-4	TRBD1	NA	CASSPTGYSEKLFF	TGTGCCAGCAGTCCGACAGGGTATAGCGAAAAACTGTTTTTT
TRBV23-1	TRBJ1-1	NA	NA	CASSRRLTEAFF	TGCGCCAGCAGTCGTCGCCTCACTGAAGCTTTCTTT
TRBV5-1	TRBJ2-2	TRBD1	NA	CASSLGQGSNTGELFF	TGCGCCAGCAGCTTGGGACAGGGCTCAAACACCGGGGAGCTGTTTTTT
TRBV4-1	TRBJ2-1	TRBD2	NA	CASSQTSGTGNEQFF	TGCGCCAGCAGCCAAACTAGCGGGACGGGCAATGAGCAGTTCTTC
TRBV21-1	TRBJ2-7	NA	NA	CASSKGGQYF	TGTGCCAGCAGCAAAGGGGGACAGTACTTC
TRBV19	TRBJ1-2	NA	NA	CASSIAGAKDGYTF	TGTGCCAGTAGTATTGCAGGAGCGAAGGATGGCTACACCTTC
TRBV9	TRBJ2-3	NA	NA	CASSPDPDPDTQYF	TGTGCCAGCAGCCCCGACCCGGACCCAGATACGCAGTATTTT
TRBV18	TRBJ1-4	TRBD1	NA	CASSQKYPGQNNEKLFF	TGTGCCAGCTCACAAAAATACCCGGGACAGAATAATGAAAAACTGTTTTTT
TRBV11-2	TRBJ2-1	NA	once	CASSPRDRDNEQFF	TGTGCCAGCAGCCCGAGAGACAGAGACAATGAGCAGTTCTTC
TRBV27	TRBJ2-7	TRBD1	once	CASSLQGAMGEQYF	TGTGCCAGCAGTCTACAGGGGGCTATGGGGGAGCAGTACTTC
TRBV7-3	TRBJ2-7	TRBD1	NA	CASSLSTGNYEQYF	TGTGCCAGCAGCTTATCGACAGGGAACTACGAGCAGTACTTC
TRBV27	TRBJ2-3	TRBD1	NA	CASSPDRASTDTQYF	TGTGCCAGCAGTCCGGACAGGGCCAGCACAGATACGCAGTATTTT
TRBV28	TRBJ2-3	TRBD2	NA	CASSPGLAPSLTQYF	TGTGCCAGCAGCCCTGGACTAGCGCCCTCGTTGACGCAGTATTTT